Listed below are T cell receptor beta chains from one sample, sequenced in a study of T cell responses to AZD1222 COVID-19 vaccine. Using immunoSEQ multiplex PCR, the repertoire was profiled, and TCRdb retains in-frame clones only, with some absent. The profile shows about 140,000 clones, roughly 90% of them singletons. Sample: peripheral blood, taken on day 0 of AZD1222 vaccination. The receptors come from an adult in good health. Both conserved end residues are part of each CDR3. A D gene is named only where the DNA matches it firmly. Not every row has a clone size; where given, it reads once, few, many or a size class.

j_gene,d_gene,abundance,v_gene,CDR3nt,CDR3aa
TRBJ2-7,TRBD2,once,TRBV6-2/TRBV6-3,TGTGCCAGCAGCCGCCCCTCGTTTAGCGGGATGGACGAGCAGTACTTC,CASSRPSFSGMDEQYF
TRBJ1-3,NA,NA,TRBV7-2,TGTGCCAGCAGCCTGGACTCTGGAAACACCATATATTTT,CASSLDSGNTIYF
TRBJ2-3,TRBD2,NA,TRBV2,TGTGCTAACCGCGGGGGGGACACAGATACGCAGTATTTT,CANRGGDTDTQYF
TRBJ2-2,NA,NA,TRBV7-9,TGTGCCAGCAGCTTATACGGGAACCCCGGGGAGCTGTTTTTT,CASSLYGNPGELFF
TRBJ1-2,TRBD1,NA,TRBV19,TGTGCCAGTAGTGGGGACAGGGTATACTATGGCTACACCTTC,CASSGDRVYYGYTF
TRBJ2-3,NA,NA,TRBV3-1/TRBV3-2,TGTGCCAGCAGCCCGGGACTGAGCACAGATACGCAGTATTTT,CASSPGLSTDTQYF
TRBJ2-7,NA,NA,TRBV18,TGTGCCAGCTCACCTAATGGAGAGGCGTCGATAAATTTGTACTTC,CASSPNGEASINLYF
TRBJ1-3,NA,NA,TRBV5-1,TGCGCCAGCAGCTTGGTCGCGGGGGCGCAAGGAAACACCATATATTTT,CASSLVAGAQGNTIYF
TRBJ2-7,TRBD2,NA,TRBV7-2,TGTGCCAGCAGCTTAGGGACTAGCGGGACCGAGCAGTACTTC,CASSLGTSGTEQYF
TRBJ1-6,TRBD1,NA,TRBV2,TGTGCCAGCAGACAGACAGGGGGGACTAATTCACCCCTCCACTTT,CASRQTGGTNSPLHF
TRBJ1-5,NA,few,TRBV7-9,TGTGCCAGCAGCCTGGGGATTCCAGGGCCCCGCAATCAGCCCCAGCATTTT,CASSLGIPGPRNQPQHF
TRBJ2-1,TRBD2,once,TRBV11-3,TGTGCCAGCAGCTTAGTTAGCGGGGGGGCCGCGGCCTACAATGAGCAGTTCTTC,CASSLVSGGAAAYNEQFF
TRBJ1-1,NA,NA,TRBV5-1,TGCGCCAGCAGCTTTGGCCAATCAGGGATTAACACTGAAGCTTTCTTT,CASSFGQSGINTEAFF
TRBJ1-6,TRBD1,NA,TRBV7-2,TGTGCCAGCAGCCCCCCGGGGGACAGAAATAATTCACCCCTCCACTTT,CASSPPGDRNNSPLHF
TRBJ2-2,NA,once,TRBV27,TGTGCCAGCAGTTTGAACACGAACACCGGGGAGCTGTTTTTT,CASSLNTNTGELFF
TRBJ2-5,TRBD1,NA,TRBV29-1,TGCAGCGCCGAACGACAGGGTGGAGAGACCCAGTACTTC,CSAERQGGETQYF
TRBJ1-2,NA,NA,TRBV2,TGTGCCAGCAGTGAATTCTCGCCCCTCTATGGCTACACCTTC,CASSEFSPLYGYTF
TRBJ1-1,TRBD1,NA,TRBV28,TGTGCCAGCAGCCATGCGGGACAGGTTCAGAACACTGAAGCTTTCTTT,CASSHAGQVQNTEAFF
TRBJ2-6,NA,once,TRBV19,TGTGCCAGTACCGACCGGTACTCTGGGGCCAACGTCCTGACTTTC,CASTDRYSGANVLTF
TRBJ2-3,TRBD1,NA,TRBV2,TGTGCCAGCAGCCCCACCCCGGGACAGGGGGTGGCGACGCAGTATTTT,CASSPTPGQGVATQYF
TRBJ1-3,NA,NA,TRBV9,TGTGCCAGCAGCGTAGAAGGAGGAAACACCATATATTTT,CASSVEGGNTIYF
TRBJ2-1,NA,NA,TRBV7-2,TGTGCCAGCAGCTCAAGCAGGGGCTCCTACAATGAGCAGTTCTTC,CASSSSRGSYNEQFF